Listed below are T cell receptor beta chains from one sample, sequenced in a study of blood T cell repertoires in COVID-19. TCRdb's table, derived via immunoSEQ multiplex PCR, lists solely in-frame clones and lacks some. The data contain around 280,000 clones, roughly 89% of them seen just once; the ten biggest clones take up about 1.7%. The sequenced material came from PBMCs or T cells enriched from blood (not recorded which). The receptors derive from a woman between 40 and 50 years old who had recovered from COVID-19. Each CDR3 is given with its conserved first and last residue. The D gene is left open where the match is weak.

cdr3_aa: CASTLGTSNYGYTF; cdr3_nt: TGTGCCAGCACCCTGGGGACTTCTAACTATGGCTACACCTTC; d_call: NA; v_call: TRBV5-5; j_call: TRBJ1-2
cdr3_aa: CASSLAGYLNTEAFF; cdr3_nt: TGTGCCAGCAGCTTAGCCGGGTATTTGAACACTGAAGCTTTCTTT; d_call: NA; v_call: TRBV7-2; j_call: TRBJ1-1
cdr3_aa: CASSPYRDREDGTDTQYF; cdr3_nt: TGTGCCAGCAGCCCTTACCGGGACAGGGAGGACGGCACAGATACGCAGTATTTT; d_call: TRBD1; v_call: TRBV3-1/TRBV3-2; j_call: TRBJ2-3
cdr3_aa: CASNQVPAREKLFF; cdr3_nt: TGTGCCAGCAACCAGGTTCCGGCACGGGAAAAACTGTTTTTT; d_call: NA; v_call: TRBV2; j_call: TRBJ1-4
cdr3_aa: CATQSGGSPGKLFF; cdr3_nt: TGTGCCACCCAATCAGGGGGCTCTCCGGGAAAACTGTTTTTT; d_call: TRBD1; v_call: TRBV27; j_call: TRBJ1-4
cdr3_aa: CASSPSNTGELFF; cdr3_nt: TGTGCCAGCTCCCCGTCGAACACCGGGGAGCTGTTTTTT; d_call: NA; v_call: TRBV18; j_call: TRBJ2-2
cdr3_aa: CAWSRPQLTGGHTGELFF; cdr3_nt: TGTGCCTGGAGTAGACCTCAATTGACGGGAGGTCACACCGGGGAGCTGTTTTTT; d_call: TRBD2; v_call: TRBV30; j_call: TRBJ2-2
cdr3_aa: CASSSIRGLIETQYF; cdr3_nt: TGTGCCAGCAGCTCGATAAGGGGGCTGATAGAGACCCAGTACTTC; d_call: TRBD1; v_call: TRBV7-2; j_call: TRBJ2-5
cdr3_aa: CASSLTQATDTQYF; cdr3_nt: TGTGCCAGCAGCTTAACACAGGCCACAGATACGCAGTATTTT; d_call: NA; v_call: TRBV7-3; j_call: TRBJ2-3
cdr3_aa: CASSPSGTPGYYSPLHF; cdr3_nt: TGTGCCAGCAGCCCCTCGGGGACACCTGGCTACTATTCACCCCTCCACTTT; d_call: NA; v_call: TRBV27; j_call: TRBJ1-6
cdr3_aa: CASSSTGQAYGYTF; cdr3_nt: TGTGCCAGCAGTTCGACGGGACAGGCCTATGGCTACACCTTC; d_call: TRBD1; v_call: TRBV6-6; j_call: TRBJ1-2
cdr3_aa: CASSTLRAGELFF; cdr3_nt: TGTGCCAGCAGCACATTGCGGGCCGGGGAGCTGTTTTTT; d_call: NA; v_call: TRBV7-3; j_call: TRBJ2-2
cdr3_aa: CASSSGQGALSGYTF; cdr3_nt: TGTGCCAGTAGTTCGGGACAGGGGGCACTGAGTGGCTACACCTTC; d_call: TRBD1; v_call: TRBV19; j_call: TRBJ1-2
cdr3_aa: CASSTGQAWETQYF; cdr3_nt: TGCGCCAGCAGCACGGGACAGGCGTGGGAGACCCAGTACTTC; d_call: TRBD1; v_call: TRBV5-1; j_call: TRBJ2-5
cdr3_aa: CASSQGQRGNSPLHF; cdr3_nt: TGTGCCAGCTCGCAAGGACAGAGGGGGAATTCACCCCTCCACTTT; d_call: NA; v_call: TRBV18; j_call: TRBJ1-6
cdr3_aa: CASSRMSGTGDTEAFF; cdr3_nt: TGCGCCAGCAGCAGAATGTCCGGGACAGGGGACACTGAAGCTTTCTTT; d_call: TRBD1; v_call: TRBV5-1; j_call: TRBJ1-1
cdr3_aa: CASSPNRDFYEQYF; cdr3_nt: TGTGCCAGCTCACCCAACCGGGATTTCTACGAGCAGTACTTC; d_call: NA; v_call: TRBV18; j_call: TRBJ2-7
cdr3_aa: CASRTPGVSYEQYF; cdr3_nt: TGTGCCAGCAGAACACCAGGGGTTTCCTACGAGCAGTACTTC; d_call: NA; v_call: TRBV6-5; j_call: TRBJ2-7
cdr3_aa: CASSYSFRTGLYSYEQYF; cdr3_nt: TGTGCCAGCAGTTACTCTTTCCGGACAGGGCTCTACTCCTACGAGCAGTACTTC; d_call: TRBD1; v_call: TRBV6-2/TRBV6-3; j_call: TRBJ2-7
cdr3_aa: CTSQGGMGASYNSPLHF; cdr3_nt: TGTACAAGCCAGGGTGGGATGGGGGCATCCTATAATTCACCCCTCCACTTT; d_call: NA; v_call: TRBV2; j_call: TRBJ1-6
cdr3_aa: CASSLGTGPEAFF; cdr3_nt: TGTGCCAGCAGCTTGGGTACAGGCCCTGAGGCTTTCTTT; d_call: NA; v_call: TRBV11-2; j_call: TRBJ1-1
cdr3_aa: CASSYTGKRGYTF; cdr3_nt: TGTGCCAGCAGTTACACAGGGAAACGAGGCTACACCTTC; d_call: NA; v_call: TRBV6-5; j_call: TRBJ1-2
cdr3_aa: CASSFATVGGTEAFF; cdr3_nt: TGCGCCAGCAGCTTCGCGACGGTTGGAGGCACTGAAGCTTTCTTT; d_call: NA; v_call: TRBV5-1; j_call: TRBJ1-1
cdr3_aa: CASSPDLVTGELFF; cdr3_nt: TGTGCCAGCTCACCCGACTTAGTCACCGGGGAGCTGTTTTTT; d_call: NA; v_call: TRBV18; j_call: TRBJ2-2
cdr3_aa: CASSPGQPDLNTGELFF; cdr3_nt: TGTGCCAGCAGCCCGGGACAGCCTGACCTGAACACCGGGGAGCTGTTTTTT; d_call: TRBD1; v_call: TRBV7-2; j_call: TRBJ2-2